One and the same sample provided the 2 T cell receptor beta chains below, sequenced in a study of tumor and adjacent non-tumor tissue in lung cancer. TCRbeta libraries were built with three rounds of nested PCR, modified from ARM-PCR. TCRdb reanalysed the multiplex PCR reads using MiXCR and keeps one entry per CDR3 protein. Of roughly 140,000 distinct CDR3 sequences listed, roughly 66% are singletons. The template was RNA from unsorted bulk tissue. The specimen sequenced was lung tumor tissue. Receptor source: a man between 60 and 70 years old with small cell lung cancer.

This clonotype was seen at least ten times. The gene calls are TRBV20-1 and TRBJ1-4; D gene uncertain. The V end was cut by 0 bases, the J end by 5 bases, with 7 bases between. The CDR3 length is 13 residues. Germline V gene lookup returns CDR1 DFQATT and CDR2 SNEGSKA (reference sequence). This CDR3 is CSARDLENEKLFF. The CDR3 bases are TGCAGTGCTAGAGATTTGGAAAATGAAAAACTGTTTTTT.

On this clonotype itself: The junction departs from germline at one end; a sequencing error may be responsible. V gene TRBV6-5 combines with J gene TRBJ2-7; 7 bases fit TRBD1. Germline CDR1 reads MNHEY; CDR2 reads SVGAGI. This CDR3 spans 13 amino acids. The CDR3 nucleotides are TGTGTCAGCAGTTTACAGGGGCTGACCGGGCAGTACTTC. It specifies CVSSLQGLTGQYF.